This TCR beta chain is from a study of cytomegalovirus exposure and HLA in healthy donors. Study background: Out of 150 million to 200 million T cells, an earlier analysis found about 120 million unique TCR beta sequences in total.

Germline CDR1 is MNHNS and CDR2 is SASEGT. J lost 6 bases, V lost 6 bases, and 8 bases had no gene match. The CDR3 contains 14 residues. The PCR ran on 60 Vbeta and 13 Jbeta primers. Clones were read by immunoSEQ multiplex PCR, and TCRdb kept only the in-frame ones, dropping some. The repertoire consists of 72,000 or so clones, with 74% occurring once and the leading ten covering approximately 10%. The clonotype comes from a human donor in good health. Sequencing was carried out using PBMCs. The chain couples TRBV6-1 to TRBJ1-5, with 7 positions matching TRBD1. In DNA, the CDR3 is TGTGCCAGCAGCCCGACAGGGCAGGGTCAGCCCCAGCATTTT. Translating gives CASSPTGQGQPQHF.